This T cell receptor beta chain was captured by sequencing in a study of blood T cell repertoires in COVID-19. Germline V CDR1 and CDR2: SGDLS, YYNGEE. The CDR3 runs 17 residues. V trimming: 2 bases; J trimming: 4 bases; junction bases outside the gene matches: 7. Clones were sequenced by immunoSEQ multiplex PCR, and TCRdb holds only the in-frame ones, with some missing. The sample has about 94,000 clones, 80% seen once. The source of this sequence is a human donor in a cohort sampled during active COVID-19. The chain is built from TRBV9 and TRBJ2-6; the match to TRBD2 covers 9 bases. The specimen was peripheral blood. CDR3 amino acids: CASSVAGLAAGANVLTF. The DNA for the CDR3 is TGTGCCAGCAGCGTCGCGGGACTAGCTGCCGGGGCCAACGTCCTGACTTTC.